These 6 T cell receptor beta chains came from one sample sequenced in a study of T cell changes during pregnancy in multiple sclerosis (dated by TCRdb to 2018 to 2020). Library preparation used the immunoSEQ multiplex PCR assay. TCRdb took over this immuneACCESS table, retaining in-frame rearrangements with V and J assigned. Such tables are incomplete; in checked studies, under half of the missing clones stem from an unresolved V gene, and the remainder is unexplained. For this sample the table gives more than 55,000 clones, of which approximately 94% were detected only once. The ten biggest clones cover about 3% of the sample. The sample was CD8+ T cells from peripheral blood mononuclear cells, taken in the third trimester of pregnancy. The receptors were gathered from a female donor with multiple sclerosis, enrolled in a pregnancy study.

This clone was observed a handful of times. In DNA form, the CDR3 reads TGTGCCAGCAGTGTAGGGGACACCCCCACCGGGGAGCTGTTTTTT. Its translation is CASSVGDTPTGELFF. The chain carries TRBV6-1 and TRBJ2-2, with a possible D match to TRBD1 (6 bases). The germline V and J ends were trimmed by 4 bases and 4 bases, with 13 bases remaining between them. Per the germline V gene, CDR1 is MNHNS and CDR2 is SASEGT. There are 15 residues in the CDR3.

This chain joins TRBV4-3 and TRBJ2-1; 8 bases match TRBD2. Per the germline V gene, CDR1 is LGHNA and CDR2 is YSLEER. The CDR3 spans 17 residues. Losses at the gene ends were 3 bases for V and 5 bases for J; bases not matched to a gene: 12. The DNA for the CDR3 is TGCGCCAGCAGCCACCAGAGGGCGGGAGGTCTCGACAATGAGCAGTTCTTC. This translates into CASSHQRAGGLDNEQFF.

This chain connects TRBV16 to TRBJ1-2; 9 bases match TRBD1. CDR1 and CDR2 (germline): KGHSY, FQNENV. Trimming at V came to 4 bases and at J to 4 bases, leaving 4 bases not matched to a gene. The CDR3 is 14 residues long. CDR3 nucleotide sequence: TGTGCCAGCAGCCCTAGGGACAGGGTCTATGGCTACACCTTC. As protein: CASSPRDRVYGYTF.

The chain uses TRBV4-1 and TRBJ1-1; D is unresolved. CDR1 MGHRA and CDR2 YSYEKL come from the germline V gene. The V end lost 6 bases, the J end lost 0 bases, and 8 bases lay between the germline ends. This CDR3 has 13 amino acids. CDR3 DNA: TGCGCCAGCAGACAGAACATGAACACTGAAGCTTTCTTT. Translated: CASRQNMNTEAFF.

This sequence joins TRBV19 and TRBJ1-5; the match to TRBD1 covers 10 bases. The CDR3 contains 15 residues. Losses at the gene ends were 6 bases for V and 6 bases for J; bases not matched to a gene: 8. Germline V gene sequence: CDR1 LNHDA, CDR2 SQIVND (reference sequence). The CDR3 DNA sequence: TGTGCCAGTAGGCCGGGACAGGGGACGGGTCAGCCCCAGCATTTT. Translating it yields CASRPGQGTGQPQHF.

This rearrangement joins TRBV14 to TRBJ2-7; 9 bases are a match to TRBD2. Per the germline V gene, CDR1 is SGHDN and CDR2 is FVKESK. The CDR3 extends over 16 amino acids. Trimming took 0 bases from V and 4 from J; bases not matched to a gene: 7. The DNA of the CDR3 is TGTGCCAGCAGCCAAGAACCTAGCGGGAATCCATACGAGCAGTACTTC. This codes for CASSQEPSGNPYEQYF.